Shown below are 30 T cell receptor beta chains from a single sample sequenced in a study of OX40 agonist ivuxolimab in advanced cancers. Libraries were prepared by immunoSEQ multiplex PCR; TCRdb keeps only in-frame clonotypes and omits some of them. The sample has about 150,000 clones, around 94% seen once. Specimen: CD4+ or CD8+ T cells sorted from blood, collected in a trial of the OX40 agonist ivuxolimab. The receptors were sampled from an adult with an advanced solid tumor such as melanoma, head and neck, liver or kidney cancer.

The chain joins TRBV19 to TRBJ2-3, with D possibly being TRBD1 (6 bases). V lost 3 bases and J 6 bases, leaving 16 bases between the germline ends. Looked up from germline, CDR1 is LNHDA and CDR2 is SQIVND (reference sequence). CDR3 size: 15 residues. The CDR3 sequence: CASSMTGLREDTQYF. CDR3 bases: TGTGCCAGTAGTATGACAGGCCTCCGCGAGGATACGCAGTATTTT. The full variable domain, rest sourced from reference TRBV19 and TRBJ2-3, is DGGITQSPKYLFRKEGQNVTLSCEQNLNHDAMYWYRQDPGQGLRLIYYSQIVNDFQKGDIAEGYSVSREKKESFPLTVTSAQKNPTAFYLCASSMTGLREDTQYFGPGTRLTVL.

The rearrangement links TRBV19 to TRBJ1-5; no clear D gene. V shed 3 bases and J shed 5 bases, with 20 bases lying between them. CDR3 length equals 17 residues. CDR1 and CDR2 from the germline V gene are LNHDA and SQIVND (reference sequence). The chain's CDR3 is CASSILSSAVGYQPQHF. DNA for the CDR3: TGTGCCAGTAGTATTCTCTCTTCGGCCGTGGGGTATCAGCCCCAGCATTTT.

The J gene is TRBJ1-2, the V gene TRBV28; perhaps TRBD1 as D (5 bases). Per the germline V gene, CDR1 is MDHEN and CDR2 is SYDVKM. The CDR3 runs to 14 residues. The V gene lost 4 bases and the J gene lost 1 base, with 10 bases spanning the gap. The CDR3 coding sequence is TGTGCCAGCAGTTCAACCCAGGGTAACTATGGCTACACCTTC. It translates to CASSSTQGNYGYTF.

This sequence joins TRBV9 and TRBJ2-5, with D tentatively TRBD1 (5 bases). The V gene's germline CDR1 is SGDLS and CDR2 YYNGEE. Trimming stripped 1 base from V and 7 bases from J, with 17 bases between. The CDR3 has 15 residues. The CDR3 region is CASSVSPGQGGTQYF. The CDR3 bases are TGTGCCAGCAGCGTATCTCCCGGGCAGGGTGGGACCCAGTACTTC.

CDR3 amino acids: CASSQGDGGRRSYNEQFF. In DNA form, the CDR3 reads TGCGCCAGCAGCCAAGGGGATGGAGGGAGACGCTCCTACAATGAGCAGTTCTTC. The rearrangement links TRBV4-3 to TRBJ2-1; possible D gene TRBD2, 6 bases. V dropped 1 base and J dropped 0 bases, with 16 bases sitting between them. The CDR3 length is 18 residues. Germline V lookup: CDR1 LGHNA, CDR2 YSLEER.

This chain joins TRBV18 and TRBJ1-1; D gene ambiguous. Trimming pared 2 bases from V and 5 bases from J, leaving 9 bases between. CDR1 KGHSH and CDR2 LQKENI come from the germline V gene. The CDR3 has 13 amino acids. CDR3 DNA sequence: TGTGCCAGCTCACCAGGGTCCGGGACTGAAGCTTTCTTT. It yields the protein CASSPGSGTEAFF.

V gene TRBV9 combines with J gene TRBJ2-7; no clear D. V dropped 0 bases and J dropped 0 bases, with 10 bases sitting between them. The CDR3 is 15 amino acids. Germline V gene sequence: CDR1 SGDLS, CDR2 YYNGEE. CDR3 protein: CASSVAFQSSYEQYF. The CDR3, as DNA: TGTGCCAGCAGCGTAGCGTTTCAGAGCTCCTACGAGCAGTACTTC.

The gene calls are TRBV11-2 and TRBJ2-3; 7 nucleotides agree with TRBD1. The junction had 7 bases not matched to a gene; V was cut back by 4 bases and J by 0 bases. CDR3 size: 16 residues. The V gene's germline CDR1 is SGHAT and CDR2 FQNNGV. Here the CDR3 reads CASSSWGQTSTDTQYF. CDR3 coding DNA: TGTGCCAGCAGCTCCTGGGGACAGACTAGCACAGATACGCAGTATTTT.

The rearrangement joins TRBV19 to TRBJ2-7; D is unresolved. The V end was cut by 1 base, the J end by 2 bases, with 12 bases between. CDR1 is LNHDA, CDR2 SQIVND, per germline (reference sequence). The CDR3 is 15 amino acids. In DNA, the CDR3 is TGTGCCAGTAGTATAGGAGAGGCCGGAACCTACGAGCAGTACTTC. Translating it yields CASSIGEAGTYEQYF.

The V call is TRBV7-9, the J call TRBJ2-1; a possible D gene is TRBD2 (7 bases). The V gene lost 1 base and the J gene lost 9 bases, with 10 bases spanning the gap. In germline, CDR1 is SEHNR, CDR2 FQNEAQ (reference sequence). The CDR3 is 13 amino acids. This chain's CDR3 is CASSLEGGGEQFF. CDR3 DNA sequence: TGTGCCAGCAGCTTAGAGGGAGGGGGTGAGCAGTTCTTC.

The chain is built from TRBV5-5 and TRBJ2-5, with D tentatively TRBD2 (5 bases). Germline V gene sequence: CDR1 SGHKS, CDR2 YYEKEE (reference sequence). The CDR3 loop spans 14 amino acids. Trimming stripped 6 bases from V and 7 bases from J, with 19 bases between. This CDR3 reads CASTPLTSGGTQYF. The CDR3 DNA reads TGTGCCAGCACCCCCCTGACATCAGGAGGGACCCAGTACTTC.

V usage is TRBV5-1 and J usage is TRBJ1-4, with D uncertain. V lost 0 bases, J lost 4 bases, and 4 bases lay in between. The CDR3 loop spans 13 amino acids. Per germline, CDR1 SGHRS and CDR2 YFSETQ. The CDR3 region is CASSLGSNEKLFF. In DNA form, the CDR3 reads TGCGCCAGCAGCTTGGGTAGTAATGAAAAACTGTTTTTT.

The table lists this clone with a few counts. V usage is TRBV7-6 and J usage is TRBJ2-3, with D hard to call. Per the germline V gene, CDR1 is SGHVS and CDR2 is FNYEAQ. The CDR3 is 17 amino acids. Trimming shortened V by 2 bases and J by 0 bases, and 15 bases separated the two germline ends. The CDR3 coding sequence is TGTGCCAGCAGCTTAATGTTGGCGGCAACTAGCACAGATACGCAGTATTTT. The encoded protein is CASSLMLAATSTDTQYF.

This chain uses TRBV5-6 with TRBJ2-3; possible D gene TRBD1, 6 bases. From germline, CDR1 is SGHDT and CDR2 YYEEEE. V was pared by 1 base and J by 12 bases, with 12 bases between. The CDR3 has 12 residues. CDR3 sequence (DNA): TGTGCCAGCAGCTTGTGGGACACCCGCCAGTATTTT. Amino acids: CASSLWDTRQYF.

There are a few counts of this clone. CDR3 nucleotide sequence: TGCGCCAGCAGCTTAAACGACAGGGGGCGACGGGGCTACACCTTC. Protein product: CASSLNDRGRRGYTF. The rearrangement joins TRBV10-2 to TRBJ1-2, with 10 positions matching TRBD1. The CDR3 is 15 amino acids. V was pared by 6 bases and J by 8 bases, with 12 bases of the junction left unmatched. Germline values: CDR1 WSHSY, CDR2 SAAADI.

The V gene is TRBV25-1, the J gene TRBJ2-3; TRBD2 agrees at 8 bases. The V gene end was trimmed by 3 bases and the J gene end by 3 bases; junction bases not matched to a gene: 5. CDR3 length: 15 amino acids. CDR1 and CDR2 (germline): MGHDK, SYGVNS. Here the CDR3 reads CASSEGAGGTDTQYF. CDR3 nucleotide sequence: TGTGCCAGCAGTGAGGGGGCGGGAGGTACAGATACGCAGTATTTT.

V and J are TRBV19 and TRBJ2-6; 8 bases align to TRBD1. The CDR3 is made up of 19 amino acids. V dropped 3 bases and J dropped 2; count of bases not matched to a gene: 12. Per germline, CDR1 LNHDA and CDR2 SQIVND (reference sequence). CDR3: CASSMGVGQGNAGANVLTF. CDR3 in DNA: TGTGCCAGTAGTATGGGAGTTGGACAGGGTAACGCTGGGGCCAACGTCCTGACTTTC.

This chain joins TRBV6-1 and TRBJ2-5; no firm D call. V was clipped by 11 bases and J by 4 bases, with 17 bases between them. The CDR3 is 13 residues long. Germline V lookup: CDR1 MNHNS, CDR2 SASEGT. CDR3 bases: TGTGCCGCAGGTCGGTTGATGGGAGAGACCCAGTACTTC. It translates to CAAGRLMGETQYF.

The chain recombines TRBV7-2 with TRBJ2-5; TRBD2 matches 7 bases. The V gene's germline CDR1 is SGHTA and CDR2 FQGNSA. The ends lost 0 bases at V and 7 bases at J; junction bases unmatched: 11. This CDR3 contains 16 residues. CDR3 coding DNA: TGTGCCAGCAGCTTAGCGCGTTCGGGGGGAACTCGGACCCAGTACTTC. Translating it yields CASSLARSGGTRTQYF.

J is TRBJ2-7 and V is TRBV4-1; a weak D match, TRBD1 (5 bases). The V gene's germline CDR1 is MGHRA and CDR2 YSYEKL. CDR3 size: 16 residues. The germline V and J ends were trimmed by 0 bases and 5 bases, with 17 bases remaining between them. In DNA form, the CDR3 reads TGCGCCAGCAGCCAAGATAGGGCACAGGCGTGGAACGAGCAGTACTTC. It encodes CASSQDRAQAWNEQYF.

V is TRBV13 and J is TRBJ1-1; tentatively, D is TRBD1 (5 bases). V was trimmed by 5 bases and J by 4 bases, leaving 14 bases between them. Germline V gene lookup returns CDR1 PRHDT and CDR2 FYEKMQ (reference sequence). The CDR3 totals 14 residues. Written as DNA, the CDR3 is TGTGCCAGCAGCCAACCAATGAGGGGCACTGAAGCTTTCTTT. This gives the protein CASSQPMRGTEAFF.

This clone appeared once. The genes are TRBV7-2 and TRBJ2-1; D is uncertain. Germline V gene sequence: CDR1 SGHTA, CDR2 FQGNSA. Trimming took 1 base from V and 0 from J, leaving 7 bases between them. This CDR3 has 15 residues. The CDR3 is CASSLDSSSYNEQFF. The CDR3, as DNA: TGTGCCAGCAGCTTAGACAGCAGCTCCTACAATGAGCAGTTCTTC. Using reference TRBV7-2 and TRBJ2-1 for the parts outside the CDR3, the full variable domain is GAGVSQSPSNKVTEKGKDVELRCDPISGHTALYWYRQSLGQGLEFLIYFQGNSAPDKSGLPSDRFSAERTGGSVSTLTIQRTQQEDSAVYLCASSLDSSSYNEQFFGPGTRLTVL.

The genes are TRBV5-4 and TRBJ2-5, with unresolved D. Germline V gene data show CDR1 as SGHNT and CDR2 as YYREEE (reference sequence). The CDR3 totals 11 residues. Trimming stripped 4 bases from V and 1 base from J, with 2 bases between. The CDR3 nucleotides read TGTGCCAGCAGCCTCCAAGAGACCCAGTACTTC. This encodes CASSLQETQYF.

The CDR3 DNA follows: TGCGCCAGCAGCCAAGTGTCAGGTAGCACAGATACGCAGTATTTT. It codes for CASSQVSGSTDTQYF. V usage is TRBV4-3 and J usage is TRBJ2-3; D unclear. The V and J ends lost 1 base and 0 bases respectively, with 8 bases between them. The germline V gene encodes CDR1 LGHNA and CDR2 YSLEER. This CDR3 is built from 15 residues.

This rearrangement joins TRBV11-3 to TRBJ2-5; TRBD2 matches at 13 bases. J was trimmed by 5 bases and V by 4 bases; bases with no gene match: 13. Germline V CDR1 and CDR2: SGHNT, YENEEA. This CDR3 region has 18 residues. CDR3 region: CASSSVTSGRSSMETQYF. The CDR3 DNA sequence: TGTGCCAGCAGCTCGGTGACTAGCGGGAGGAGCAGTATGGAGACCCAGTACTTC.

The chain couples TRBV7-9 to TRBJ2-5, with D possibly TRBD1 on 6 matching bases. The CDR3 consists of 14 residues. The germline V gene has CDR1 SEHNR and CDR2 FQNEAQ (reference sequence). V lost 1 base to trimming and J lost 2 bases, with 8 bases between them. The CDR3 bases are TGTGCCAGCAGCTTAGGAGGGGGTCAAGAGACCCAGTACTTC. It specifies CASSLGGGQETQYF.

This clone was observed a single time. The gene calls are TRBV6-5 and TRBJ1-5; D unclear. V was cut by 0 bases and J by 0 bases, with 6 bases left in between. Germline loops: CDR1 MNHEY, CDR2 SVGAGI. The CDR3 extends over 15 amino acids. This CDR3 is CASSYSRRSNQPQHF. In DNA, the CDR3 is TGTGCCAGCAGTTACTCGAGGCGTAGCAATCAGCCCCAGCATTTT.

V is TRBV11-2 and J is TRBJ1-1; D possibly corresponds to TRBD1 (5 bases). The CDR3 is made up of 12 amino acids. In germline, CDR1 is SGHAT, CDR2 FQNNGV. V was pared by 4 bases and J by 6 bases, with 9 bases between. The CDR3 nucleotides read TGTGCCAGCAGCTCCAGGGAGGCTGAAGCTTTCTTT. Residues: CASSSREAEAFF.

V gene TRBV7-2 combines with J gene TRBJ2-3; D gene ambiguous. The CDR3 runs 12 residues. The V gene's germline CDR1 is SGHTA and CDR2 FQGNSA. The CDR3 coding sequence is TGTACTACGGGTACTAGCACAGATACGCAGTATTTT. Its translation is CTTGTSTDTQYF. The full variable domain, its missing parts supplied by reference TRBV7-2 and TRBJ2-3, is GAGVSQSPSNKVTEKGKDVELRCDPISGHTALYWYRQSLGQGLEFLIYFQGNSAPDKSGLPSDRFSAERTGGSVSTLTIQRTQQEDSAVYLCTTGTSTDTQYFGPGTRLTVL.

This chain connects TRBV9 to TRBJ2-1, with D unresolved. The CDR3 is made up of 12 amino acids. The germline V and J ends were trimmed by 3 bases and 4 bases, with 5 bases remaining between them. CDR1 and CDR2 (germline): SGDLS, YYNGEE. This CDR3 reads CASSAQYNEQFF. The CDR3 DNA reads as TGTGCCAGCAGCGCCCAGTACAATGAGCAGTTCTTC.